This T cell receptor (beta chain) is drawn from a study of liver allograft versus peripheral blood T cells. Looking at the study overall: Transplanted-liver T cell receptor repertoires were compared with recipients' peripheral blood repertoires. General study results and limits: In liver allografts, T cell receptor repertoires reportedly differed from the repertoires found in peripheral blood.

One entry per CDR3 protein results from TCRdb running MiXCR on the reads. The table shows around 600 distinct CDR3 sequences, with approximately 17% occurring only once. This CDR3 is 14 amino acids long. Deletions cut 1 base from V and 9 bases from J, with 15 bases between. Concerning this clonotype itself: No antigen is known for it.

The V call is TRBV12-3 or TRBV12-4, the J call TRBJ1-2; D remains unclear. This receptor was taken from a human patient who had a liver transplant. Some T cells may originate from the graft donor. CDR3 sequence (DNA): TGTGCCAGCAGTTTAGTGCGGAGGGTTGGGCGCTACACCTTC. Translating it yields CASSLVRRVGRYTF.